This T cell receptor beta chain was retrieved from a study of blood T cell repertoires in COVID-19. Study-wide background: In each case, the material was cDNA or gDNA derived from T cells, B-cell-depleted T cells, or PBMCs.

Original processing notes: Researchers report that nucleated cell counts were estimated from reference gene primer amplification. The repertoire was sequenced with immunoSEQ multiplex PCR; TCRdb's copy has only in-frame clones and lacks some. V and J calls plus clone size are reproduced from that table; the DNA served to infer D and trimming. In the table there are about 170,000 clones, over 70% of which are singletons. J was trimmed by 3 bases and V by 0 bases; bases with no gene match: 10. The CDR3 has 17 residues. Germline V gene data show CDR1 as KGHSH and CDR2 as LQKENI. The TCR sequence derives from a woman between 65 and 79 years old who had recovered from COVID-19. The sample taken for sequencing was peripheral blood. The rearrangement uses TRBV18 and TRBJ2-7; 8 bases line up with TRBD1. The CDR3 DNA reads as TGTGCCAGCTCACCACCGAGGGGAGACAGGGGTTACTACGAGCAGTACTTC. Encoded protein: CASSPPRGDRGYYEQYF.